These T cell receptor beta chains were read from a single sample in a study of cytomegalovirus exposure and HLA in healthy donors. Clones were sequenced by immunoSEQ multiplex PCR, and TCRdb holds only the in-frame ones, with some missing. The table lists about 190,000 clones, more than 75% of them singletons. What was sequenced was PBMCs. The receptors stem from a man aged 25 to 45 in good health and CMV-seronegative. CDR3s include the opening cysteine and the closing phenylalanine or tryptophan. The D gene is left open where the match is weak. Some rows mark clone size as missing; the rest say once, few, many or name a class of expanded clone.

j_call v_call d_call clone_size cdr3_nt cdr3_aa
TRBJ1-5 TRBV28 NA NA TGTGCCAGCAGTCACTACCGCGTAGACAGCAATCAGCCCCAGCATTTT CASSHYRVDSNQPQHF
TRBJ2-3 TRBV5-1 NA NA TGCGCCAGCAGCTTGGAGGGACACCACACAGATACGCAGTATTTT CASSLEGHHTDTQYF
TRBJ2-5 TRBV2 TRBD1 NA TGTGCCAGCAATGAAGGGGGCGAAGGAGAGACCCAGTACTTC CASNEGGEGETQYF
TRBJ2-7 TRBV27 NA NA TGTGCCAGCAGTTCGCTGACAGGGAGGTTGGCCTACGAGCAGTACTTC CASSSLTGRLAYEQYF
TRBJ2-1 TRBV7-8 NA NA TGTGCCAGCAGCCTCTACTCCTATGAGCAGTTCTTC CASSLYSYEQFF
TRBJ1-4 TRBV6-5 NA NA TGTGCCAGCAGCCGCCGAGGATCGCCTAATGAAAAACTGTTTTTT CASSRRGSPNEKLFF
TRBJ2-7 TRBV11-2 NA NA TGTGCCAGCAGCTTAGGTAGGCAGGGCTACGAGCAGTACTTC CASSLGRQGYEQYF
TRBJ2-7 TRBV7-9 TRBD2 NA TGTGCCAGCAGCAGTACTAGCGGGAGTGTCAGCTTCTACGAGCAGTACTTC CASSSTSGSVSFYEQYF
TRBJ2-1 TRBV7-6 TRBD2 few TGTGCCAGCAGCTCCTTACTAGCGCAGAGCTCCTACAATGAGCAGTTCTTC CASSSLLAQSSYNEQFF
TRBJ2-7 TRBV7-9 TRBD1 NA TGTGCCAGCAGCTCCAACAGGGGAAGCGACTACGAGCAGTACTTC CASSSNRGSDYEQYF